Listed below are T cell receptor beta chains from one sample, sequenced in a study of vaccination and CD4 T cells after COVID-19. Antigens of these TCRs are unknown. TCRdb ran MiXCR on the PCR reads and lists one entry per CDR3 protein. This table has approximately 11,000 distinct CDR3 sequences, 65% to 80% appearing once. Sequenced: CD4+ T cells from blood, cultured in vitro. The receptors stem from a human donor who had recovered from COVID-19. Both conserved end residues are part of each CDR3. The D gene is left open where the match is weak. Where a row states a size, it is once, few, many or the class of an expanded clone; other rows omit it.

13	TRBV12-3/TRBV12-4	-	-	TRBJ1-1	TGTGCCAGCAGTTTAAAGAAGAACACTGAAGCTTTCTTT	CASSLKKNTEAFF
17	TRBV28	TRBD1	-	TRBJ1-2	TGTGCCAGCAGTTTAACGCGTGGGACAGGGGGCCGAGGTGGCTACACCTTC	CASSLTRGTGGRGGYTF
15	TRBV10-3	-	-	TRBJ2-5	TGTGCCATCAGTACATCAGGACAGAGACAAGAGACCCAGTACTTC	CAISTSGQRQETQYF
14	TRBV6-2/TRBV6-3	-	-	TRBJ1-4	TGTGCCAGCAGTTACGGGAACTTTGGGACCCAGAAACTTTTT	CASSYGNFGTQKLF
13	TRBV12-3/TRBV12-4	TRBD1	-	TRBJ1-2	TGTGCCAGCAGTTCGGACAGGGGCTATGGCTACACCTTC	CASSSDRGYGYTF
15	TRBV20-1	-	few	TRBJ1-2	TGCAGTGCTAGAGATCTCACAGGAGGGAACTATGGCTACACCTTC	CSARDLTGGNYGYTF
13	TRBV2	-	-	TRBJ1-1	TGTGCCAGCAGTCTCTCTCAAGACACTGAAGCTTTCTTT	CASSLSQDTEAFF
20	TRBV5-6	TRBD2	-	TRBJ2-3	TGTGCCAGCAGCTTGGAGGGGGGACTAGCGGCATCCCCTAGCACAGATACGCAGTATTTT	CASSLEGGLAASPSTDTQYF
15	TRBV10-3	-	-	TRBJ1-1	TGTGCCATCAGTGAGTCGGGCAGGGGCAACACTGAAGCTTTCTTT	CAISESGRGNTEAFF
13	TRBV27	-	-	TRBJ1-5	TGTGCCAGCAGTCCCGCACGGGGGCAGCCCCAGCATTTT	CASSPARGQPQHF
15	TRBV7-9	-	-	TRBJ2-2	TGTGCCAGCAGCCCGGGGATCGCGGGCACCGGGGAGCTGTTTTTT	CASSPGIAGTGELFF
16	TRBV25-1	-	-	TRBJ2-7	TGTGCCAGCAGTACGTACACAGGGGGAGGGATCTACGAGCAGTACTTC	CASSTYTGGGIYEQYF
12	TRBV3-1	-	few	TRBJ2-1	TGTGCCAGCAGCCAAGGACCCCCTGAGCAGTTCTTC	CASSQGPPEQFF
15	TRBV19	-	once	TRBJ2-1	TGTGCCAGTAGTATCCAGGGGGGGGCTAACAATGAGCAGTTCTTC	CASSIQGGANNEQFF
14	TRBV27	-	-	TRBJ2-2	TGTGCCAGCAGTTTTATGGGGGTAACCGGGGAGCTGTTTTTT	CASSFMGVTGELFF
15	TRBV25-1	-	-	TRBJ1-6	TGTGCCAGCAGTGATGTTAGCTCCTATAATTCACCCCTCCACTTT	CASSDVSSYNSPLHF
14	TRBV11-3	-	-	TRBJ2-5	TGTGCCAGCAGCTTAGAGGGGAACCAAGAGACCCAGTACTTC	CASSLEGNQETQYF
15	TRBV28	TRBD2	-	TRBJ2-7	TGTGCCAGCAGCCGCACTAGCGGGGGTTCCTACGAGCAGTACTTC	CASSRTSGGSYEQYF
15	TRBV20-1	TRBD1	-	TRBJ1-5	TGCAGTGCTAGAGTGGCGACAGGGGGCGGTCAGCCCCAGCATTTT	CSARVATGGGQPQHF
14	TRBV6-5	TRBD1	-	TRBJ2-7	TGTGCCAGCAGTTCGGGACAGGGTACGGGGGAGCAGTACTTC	CASSSGQGTGEQYF
15	TRBV29-1	-	-	TRBJ1-3	TGCAGCGTTGTAGCCGGCTCTGTGGCTGGAAACACCATATATTTT	CSVVAGSVAGNTIYF
14	TRBV5-1	-	-	TRBJ1-5	TGCGCCAGCAGCTTGGCCGGGCAGGGTCAGCCCCAGCATTTT	CASSLAGQGQPQHF
13	TRBV7-9	-	-	TRBJ1-2	TGTGCCAGCAGCCGCGCAGGGGCCTATGGCTACACCTTC	CASSRAGAYGYTF
15	TRBV2	TRBD1	-	TRBJ1-1	TGTGCCAGCACCTGGGACAGGAGATTGAACACTGAAGCTTTCTTT	CASTWDRRLNTEAFF
16	TRBV18	TRBD2	-	TRBJ2-1	TGTGCCAGCTCACCCCTAGCGGGGGGCTCCTACAATGAGCAGTTCTTC	CASSPLAGGSYNEQFF
13	TRBV11-3	-	-	TRBJ2-1	TGTGCCAGCAGCTTAGATCGACGCGGAGAGCAGTTCTTC	CASSLDRRGEQFF
14	TRBV7-9	TRBD1	-	TRBJ1-2	TGTGCCAGCAGCACAAGGGACAGGGAGGATGGCTACACCTTC	CASSTRDREDGYTF
12	TRBV27	-	-	TRBJ1-2	TGTGCCAGCAGTTTACAGGGCTATGGCTACACCTTC	CASSLQGYGYTF
13	TRBV20-1	TRBD1	-	TRBJ2-5	TGCAGTGCTCCTGGGACAGGGACAGAGACCCAGTACTTC	CSAPGTGTETQYF
13	TRBV5-1	-	-	TRBJ2-5	TGCGCCAGCAGCCCCCGGGATCAAGAGACCCAGTACTTC	CASSPRDQETQYF
13	TRBV12-3/TRBV12-4	-	-	TRBJ2-7	TGTGCCAGCAGTCCCGGACAGACCTACGAGCAGTACTTC	CASSPGQTYEQYF
14	TRBV5-1	TRBD1	-	TRBJ2-1	TGCGCCAGCACCTCCGGGACAGGGGATGGTGAGCAGTTCTTC	CASTSGTGDGEQFF
15	TRBV6-1	TRBD1	-	TRBJ1-2	TGTGCCAGCAGCCCACAGGGGGCGCGGGGGTATGGCTACACCTTC	CASSPQGARGYGYTF
16	TRBV2	-	-	TRBJ1-5	TGTGCCAGCAGTGACCAGGAAGGGAGGAGCAATCAGCCCCAGCATTTT	CASSDQEGRSNQPQHF
16	TRBV27	-	-	TRBJ2-2	TGTGCCAGCAGTTTATTTGGGGGCCATAACACCGGGGAGCTGTTTTTT	CASSLFGGHNTGELFF
14	TRBV20-1	TRBD2	-	TRBJ2-5	TGCAGTGCACCTGGGGGGGGGTCAAGAGAGACCCAGTACTTC	CSAPGGGSRETQYF
16	TRBV20-1	-	-	TRBJ1-1	TGCAGTGCTAGACGTGTCCTCGGGGGGAGCGACGCTGAAGCTTTCTTT	CSARRVLGGSDAEAFF
15	TRBV20-1	-	-	TRBJ2-2	TGCAGTGTACTAAGACCCTCTACGTTACCCGGGGAGCTGTTTTTT	CSVLRPSTLPGELFF
13	TRBV7-9	-	-	TRBJ1-1	TGTGCCAGCAGCTTAGTGCTAGAGTCTGAAGCTTTCTTT	CASSLVLESEAFF
14	TRBV2	-	-	TRBJ1-1	TGTGCCAGCAGTCTTCAGGGGAGCCACACTGAAGCTTTCTTT	CASSLQGSHTEAFF
16	TRBV2	TRBD1	few	TRBJ2-5	TGTGCCAGCAGACTTGGGACAGGGATGAGTCAGGAGACCCAGTACTTC	CASRLGTGMSQETQYF
15	TRBV6-1	-	once	TRBJ1-4	TGTGCCAGCAGTGAAGCGCTGAGGGGACGAGAAAAACTGTTTTTT	CASSEALRGREKLFF
12	TRBV6-1	-	-	TRBJ1-1	TGTGCCAGCAGGGTTCTGGGCACTGAAGCTTTCTTT	CASRVLGTEAFF
15	TRBV5-4	-	-	TRBJ2-5	TGTGCCAGCAGCTCGGGTAGCACGACCCAAGAGACCCAGTACTTC	CASSSGSTTQETQYF
17	TRBV27	-	-	TRBJ2-3	TGTGCCAGCAGTTTAAGCCCTTTCGGGGGAAGCACAGATACGCAGTATTTT	CASSLSPFGGSTDTQYF
14	TRBV19	-	-	TRBJ1-2	TGTGCCAGTAGTAGCGTCGGGGGCGACTATGGCTACACCTTC	CASSSVGGDYGYTF
18	TRBV14	TRBD2	-	TRBJ2-5	TGTGCCAGCAGCCATTACCACGGTGGCGGGGGGGCAAGGAAGACCCAGTACTTC	CASSHYHGGGGARKTQYF
13	TRBV20-1	-	-	TRBJ1-3	TGCAGTGCTTTATCTTTCTCTGGAAACACCATATATTTT	CSALSFSGNTIYF
15	TRBV28	TRBD1	-	TRBJ1-6	TGTGCCAGCAGTTATCCGGACAGGGGGAATTCACCCCTCCACTTT	CASSYPDRGNSPLHF
13	TRBV27	-	-	TRBJ2-5	TGTGCCAGCAGTCGGACGGGCCAAGAGACCCAGTACTTC	CASSRTGQETQYF
13	TRBV20-1	-	-	TRBJ1-1	TGCAGTGCTTGGGGGGAAAAAAACACTGAAGCTTTCTTT	CSAWGEKNTEAFF
15	TRBV4-1	-	-	TRBJ2-7	TGCGCCAGCAGCCAAGACCGAGCGGATTCCTACGAGCAGTACTTC	CASSQDRADSYEQYF
13	TRBV7-2	-	-	TRBJ1-2	TGTGCCAGCAGCTTAGAGGGCCTGACTGGCTACACCTTC	CASSLEGLTGYTF
15	TRBV6-1	-	-	TRBJ1-2	TGTGCCAGCAGTGTAGAATCGGTTCTGCGGTCGGGCTACACCTTC	CASSVESVLRSGYTF